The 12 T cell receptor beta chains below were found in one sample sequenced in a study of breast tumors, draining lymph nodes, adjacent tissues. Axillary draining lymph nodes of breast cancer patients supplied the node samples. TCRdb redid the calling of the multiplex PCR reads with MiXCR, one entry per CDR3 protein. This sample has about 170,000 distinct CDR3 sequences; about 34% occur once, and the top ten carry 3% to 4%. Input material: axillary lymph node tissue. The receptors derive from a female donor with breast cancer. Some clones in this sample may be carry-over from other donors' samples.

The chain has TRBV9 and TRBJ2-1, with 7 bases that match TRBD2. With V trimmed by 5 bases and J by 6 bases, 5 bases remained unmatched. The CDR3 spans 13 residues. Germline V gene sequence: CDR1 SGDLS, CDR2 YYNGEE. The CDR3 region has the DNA TGTGCCAGCAGTTCCCGGGGGGTCAATGAGCAGTTCTTC. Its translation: CASSSRGVNEQFF.

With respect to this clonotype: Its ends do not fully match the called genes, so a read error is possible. The CDR3 nucleotides are TGCGCCAGCAGCCTAGGGACCACGGGTTCACCCCCCCACTTT. It yields the protein CASSLGTTGSPPHF. The chain links TRBV5-8 to TRBJ1-6; a possible D gene is TRBD1 (5 bases). Germline V gene lookup returns CDR1 SGHTS and CDR2 YDEGEE. CDR3 length: 14 amino acids.

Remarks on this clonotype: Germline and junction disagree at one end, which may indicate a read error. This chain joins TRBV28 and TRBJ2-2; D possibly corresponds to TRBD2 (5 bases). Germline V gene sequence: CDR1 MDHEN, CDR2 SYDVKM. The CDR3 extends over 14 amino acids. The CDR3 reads CASSVDGYTGELLF. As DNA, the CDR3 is TGTGCCAGCAGTGTCGACGGGTACACCGGGGAGCTGCTTTTT.

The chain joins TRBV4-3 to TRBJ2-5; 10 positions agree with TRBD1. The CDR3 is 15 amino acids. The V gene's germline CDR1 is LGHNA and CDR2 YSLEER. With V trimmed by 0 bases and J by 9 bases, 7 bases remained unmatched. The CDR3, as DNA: TGCGCCAGCAGCCAAGATGAGGGACAGGGGCACCCCCAGTACTTC. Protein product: CASSQDEGQGHPQYF.

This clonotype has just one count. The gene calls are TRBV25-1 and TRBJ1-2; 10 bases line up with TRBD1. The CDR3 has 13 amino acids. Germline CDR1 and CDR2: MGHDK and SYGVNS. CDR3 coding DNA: TGTGCTAGAGGGGGGACAGGGGACTATGGCTACACCTTC. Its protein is CARGGTGDYGYTF.

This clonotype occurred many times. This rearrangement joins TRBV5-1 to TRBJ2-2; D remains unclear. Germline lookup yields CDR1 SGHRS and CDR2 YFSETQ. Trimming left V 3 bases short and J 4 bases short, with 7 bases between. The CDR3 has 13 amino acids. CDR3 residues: CASSWGGTGELFF. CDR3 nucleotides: TGCGCCAGCAGCTGGGGTGGCACCGGGGAGCTGTTTTTT. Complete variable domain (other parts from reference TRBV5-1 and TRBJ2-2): KAGVTQTPRYLIKTRGQQVTLSCSPISGHRSVSWYQQTPGQGLQFLFEYFSETQRNKGNFPGRFSGRQFSNSRSEMNVSTLELGDSALYLCASSWGGTGELFFGEGSRLTVL.

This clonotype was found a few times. The CDR3 nucleotides read TGTGCCAGCAGCCCCACTTCTTATGGAGACACTGCTAATGAAAAACTGTTTTTT. As protein: CASSPTSYGDTANEKLFF. This chain connects TRBV27 to TRBJ1-4, with D hard to call. This CDR3 spans 18 amino acids. CDR1 is MNHEY, CDR2 SMNVEV, per germline (reference sequence). V lost 6 bases to trimming and J lost 3 bases, with 23 bases between them. Looking up the rest from reference TRBV27 and TRBJ1-4 gives the full variable domain: EAQVTQNPRYLITVTGKKLTVTCSQNMNHEYMSWYRQDPGLGLRQIYYSMNVEVTDKGDVPEGYKVSRKEKRNFPLILESPSPNQTSLYFCASSPTSYGDTANEKLFFGSGTQLSVL.

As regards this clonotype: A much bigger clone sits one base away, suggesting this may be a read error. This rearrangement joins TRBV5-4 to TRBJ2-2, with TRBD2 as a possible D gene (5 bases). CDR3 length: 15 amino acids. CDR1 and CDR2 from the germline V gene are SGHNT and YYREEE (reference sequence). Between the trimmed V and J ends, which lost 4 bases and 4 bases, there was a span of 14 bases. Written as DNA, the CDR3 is TGTGCCAGCAGCGAACCGGACGCGGGCACCGGGGAGCTGTTTTTT. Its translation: CASSEPDAGTGELFF.

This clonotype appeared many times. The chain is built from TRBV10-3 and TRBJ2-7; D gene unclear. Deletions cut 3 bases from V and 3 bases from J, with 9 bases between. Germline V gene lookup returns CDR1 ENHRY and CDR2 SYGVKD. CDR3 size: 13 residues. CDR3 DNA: TGTGCCATCAGTGAAGGGCAGTTCTACGAGCAGTACTTC. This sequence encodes CAISEGQFYEQYF.

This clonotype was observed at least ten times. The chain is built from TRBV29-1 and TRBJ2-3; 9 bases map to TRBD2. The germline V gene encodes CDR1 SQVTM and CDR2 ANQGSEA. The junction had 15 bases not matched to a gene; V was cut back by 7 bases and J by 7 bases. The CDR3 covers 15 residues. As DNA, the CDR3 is TGCAGCGGCAAACAGGGTAGCGGGAGAGGGTATACGCAGTATTTT. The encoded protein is CSGKQGSGRGYTQYF.

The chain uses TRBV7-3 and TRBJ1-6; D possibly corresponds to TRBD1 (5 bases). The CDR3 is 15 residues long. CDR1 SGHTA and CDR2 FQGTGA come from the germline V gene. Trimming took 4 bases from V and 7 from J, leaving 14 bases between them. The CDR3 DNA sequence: TGTGCCAGCAGCTCATCGGGACTCCTCAATTCACCCCTCCACTTT. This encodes CASSSSGLLNSPLHF.

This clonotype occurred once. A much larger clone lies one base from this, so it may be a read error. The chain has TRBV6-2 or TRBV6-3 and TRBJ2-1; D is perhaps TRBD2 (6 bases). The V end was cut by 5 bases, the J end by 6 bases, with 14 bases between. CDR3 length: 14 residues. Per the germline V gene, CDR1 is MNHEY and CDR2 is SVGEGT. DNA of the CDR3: TGTGCCAGCAGTCACGGGACTCTACTCAATGAGCAGTTCTTC. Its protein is CASSHGTLLNEQFF.